This T cell receptor beta chain came from a study of blood T cell repertoires in COVID-19. Sequencing was performed with immunoSEQ multiplex PCR; in TCRdb, only in-frame clones are kept and a portion is missing. The sample has around 37,000 clones; roughly 70% are singletons. This CDR3 contains 18 residues. Per germline, CDR1 LGHNA and CDR2 YNFKEQ. Trimming took 0 bases from V and 0 from J; bases not matched to a gene: 6. Sequenced material: peripheral blood. This TCR was recovered from a man between 65 and 85 years old with COVID-19, enrolled during active disease. The chain couples TRBV4-2 to TRBJ2-4; TRBD1 matches at 9 bases. The CDR3 DNA reads TGTGCCAGCAGCCAAGATGTCGGGACAGGGCTAGCCAAAAACATTCAGTACTTC. This sequence encodes CASSQDVGTGLAKNIQYF.